Here is one T cell receptor beta chain with its context. Its target is unknown. The data were obtained in a study of cytomegalovirus exposure and HLA in healthy donors. The trim removed 3 bases at V and 2 bases at J, leaving 3 bases unmatched. Germline V gene data show CDR1 as MGHRA and CDR2 as YSYEKL. The CDR3 is made up of 16 amino acids. Data came from immunoSEQ multiplex PCR; TCRdb stores just in-frame clones and leaves some out. The profile shows some 130,000 clones, 70% to 85% of them singletons. Study findings and constraints: The investigators catalogued 164 TCR beta chains as cytomegalovirus-associated. In the 90 to 150 validation repertoires, about 94% of cluster scores exceeded 0, per a later analysis.

The origin of this receptor is a man between 25 and 39 years old in good health and CMV-seropositive. What was sequenced was PBMCs. The V gene is TRBV4-1, the J gene TRBJ2-7, with 14 bases lining up with TRBD2. CDR3 loop: CASSQGLAGVAYEQYF. For the CDR3, the DNA is TGCGCCAGCAGCCAGGGACTAGCGGGGGTCGCCTACGAGCAGTACTTC.